Below, 9 T cell receptor beta chains from the same sample are listed, as sequenced in a study of radiotherapy plus CTLA-4 blockade in lung cancer. Clones were sequenced by immunoSEQ multiplex PCR, and TCRdb holds only the in-frame ones, with some missing. The sample lists roughly 44,000 clones; roughly four fifths were seen once. The sequences come from peripheral blood, collected from a patient treated with radiotherapy plus ipilimumab. Receptors originate from a human donor with non-small cell lung cancer who had stable disease on radiotherapy plus ipilimumab.

The chain has TRBV7-6 and TRBJ1-5; tentatively, D is TRBD1 (5 bases). There are 16 residues in the CDR3. V shed 0 bases and J shed 1 base, with 10 bases lying between them. Germline CDR1 and CDR2: SGHVS and FNYEAQ. This CDR3 is CASSLASPGSNQPQHF. CDR3 bases: TGTGCCAGCAGCTTAGCCTCCCCAGGGAGCAATCAGCCCCAGCATTTT.

The V gene is TRBV6-5, the J gene TRBJ1-2; D may be TRBD1 (5 bases). The germline V gene has CDR1 MNHEY and CDR2 SVGAGI. This CDR3 region has 13 residues. The V end lost 6 bases, the J end lost 1 base, and 9 bases lay between the germline ends. CDR3 in amino acids: CASSEDINYGYTF. DNA for the CDR3: TGTGCCAGCAGCGAGGACATTAACTATGGCTACACCTTC.

The chain couples TRBV30 to TRBJ1-2; D remains ambiguous. The CDR3 sequence is 14 residues long. V lost 1 base and J lost 4, with 13 bases in between. Germline V gene sequence: CDR1 GTSNPN, CDR2 SVGIG (reference sequence). CDR3 residues: CAWSGLKTIYGYTF. DNA for the CDR3: TGTGCCTGGAGTGGGCTGAAGACCATCTATGGCTACACCTTC.

This chain links TRBV6-1 with TRBJ1-1; no clear D. Germline V gene lookup returns CDR1 MNHNS and CDR2 SASEGT. The CDR3 totals 18 residues. Trimming took off 4 bases at V and 0 bases at J, with 21 bases between the two ends. CDR3 residues: CASSARLVLGPLNTEAFF. The CDR3 bases are TGTGCCAGCAGTGCCCGATTGGTCCTAGGGCCTTTGAACACTGAAGCTTTCTTT.

The count of this clone is one. The J gene is TRBJ1-1, the V gene TRBV19; D gene uncertain. The CDR3 runs 14 residues. Between the trimmed V and J ends, which lost 3 bases and 0 bases, there was a span of 8 bases. From germline, CDR1 is LNHDA and CDR2 SQIVND (reference sequence). CDR3 in amino acids: CASSIEGLNTEAFF. In DNA, the CDR3 is TGTGCCAGTAGTATTGAGGGCTTGAACACTGAAGCTTTCTTT.

The chain is built from TRBV6-5 and TRBJ2-1; D is perhaps TRBD2 (5 bases). V lost 2 bases and J lost 3, with 11 bases in between. The CDR3 covers 15 residues. Germline V gene data show CDR1 as MNHEY and CDR2 as SVGAGI. The CDR3 sequence: CASSYGRGNYNEQFF. In DNA, the CDR3 is TGTGCCAGCAGTTACGGACGGGGAAACTACAATGAGCAGTTCTTC.

The chain uses TRBV7-3 and TRBJ2-2; D is unclear. The CDR3 totals 13 residues. The ends were cut back, 2 bases at V and 7 bases at J, with 8 bases in the middle. Germline V gene data show CDR1 as SGHTA and CDR2 as FQGTGA. CDR3 region: CASSLQPGGELFF. CDR3 sequence (DNA): TGTGCCAGCAGCTTACAGCCGGGCGGGGAGCTGTTTTTT.

On this clone: Distinct nucleotide sequences in the sample also encode this CDR3. The CDR3 loop is CASSIGGSYEQYF. In DNA form, the CDR3 reads TGTGCCAGCAGCATAGGGGGGAGCTACGAGCAGTACTTC. V and J are TRBV7-2 and TRBJ2-7; D could derive from TRBD1 or TRBD2 (6 bases each). Germline values: CDR1 SGHTA, CDR2 FQGNSA. The CDR3 length is 13 residues. The germline V and J ends were trimmed by 5 bases and 3 bases, with 11 bases remaining between them.

The J gene is TRBJ1-1, the V gene TRBV4-1; D not resolved. CDR3 length: 13 amino acids. Per the germline V gene, CDR1 is MGHRA and CDR2 is YSYEKL. The V end lost 5 bases, the J end lost 1 base, and 8 bases lay between the germline ends. The CDR3 protein is CASSEGANTEAFF. Here the CDR3 DNA reads TGCGCCAGCAGCGAAGGTGCGAACACTGAAGCTTTCTTT.